These 8 T cell receptor beta chains came from one sample sequenced in a study of patients and donors after allogeneic stem cell transplantation (dated by TCRdb to the early 2020s). The library relied on RT-PCR. TCRdb shows the sequencer as NextSeq 550. TCRdb passed the public sequencing reads through fastp at Q25 and MiXCR, retaining productive beta sequences. For every CDR3 protein sequence, its rows merge into one entry that carries the most common genes and DNA. This sample lists about 96,000 distinct CDR3 sequences; around 46% were detected once. The ten biggest clones cover roughly 64% of the sample. Sequenced material: blood, either unsorted or a sorted T cell fraction (not recorded which). All receptors come from a human donor who was either an allogeneic HSCT recipient or a stem cell or donor lymphocyte infusion donor (not recorded which). It is not recorded whose cells these are; they may come from a transplant donor.

The rearrangement uses TRBV20-1 and TRBJ1-3, with D perhaps matching TRBD1 (5 bases). This CDR3 has 17 amino acids. V was trimmed by 0 bases and J by 0 bases, leaving 15 bases between them. The V gene's germline CDR1 is DFQATT and CDR2 SNEGSKA (reference sequence). The CDR3 spells CSARDSGTAISGNTIYF. The CDR3 DNA reads as TGCAGTGCTAGAGATTCGGGGACGGCAATCTCTGGAAACACCATATATTTT.

The chain joins TRBV29-1 to TRBJ2-7; 11 positions match TRBD1. The ends lost 4 bases at V and 2 bases at J; junction bases unmatched: 13. Germline V CDR1 and CDR2: SQVTM, ANQGSEA. The CDR3 extends over 17 amino acids. CDR3 residues: CSVAKGGQGANAYEQYF. In DNA form, the CDR3 reads TGCAGCGTTGCTAAAGGCGGACAGGGGGCGAACGCCTACGAGCAGTACTTC.

V usage is TRBV12-3 or TRBV12-4 and J usage is TRBJ1-2, with 7 bases fitting TRBD1. J gave up 5 bases and V 7 bases, and 10 bases lay outside the gene matches. The CDR3 sequence is 14 residues long. CDR3 sequence reads: CASTWDSLRYGYTF. CDR3 sequence (DNA): TGTGCCAGCACCTGGGACAGCCTACGATATGGCTACACCTTC.

This chain uses TRBV5-1 with TRBJ2-1; D is unresolved. V lost 1 base and J 4 bases, leaving 12 bases between the germline ends. The CDR3 length is 15 residues. Looked up from germline, CDR1 is SGHRS and CDR2 is YFSETQ. The CDR3 nucleotides are TGCGCCAGCAGCTTGTCGGCTAGAAGTTACAATGAGCAGTTCTTC. Its translation is CASSLSARSYNEQFF.

This clonotype was seen many times. The chain couples TRBV20-1 to TRBJ1-4; no firm D call. Germline values: CDR1 DFQATT, CDR2 SNEGSKA (reference sequence). V lost 6 bases and J lost 3, with 11 bases in between. The length of the CDR3 is 13 residues. The CDR3 is CSALGPPNEKLFF. As DNA, the CDR3 is TGCAGTGCCCTCGGGCCTCCTAATGAAAAACTGTTTTTT.

This clonotype has only a few counts. The V call is TRBV12-3 or TRBV12-4, the J call TRBJ1-2, with no clear D. The CDR3 sequence is 12 residues long. V was cut by 8 bases and J by 8 bases, with 15 bases left in between. The CDR3 nucleotides are TGTGCCAGCCAAAGGACTGCCTCGGGCTACACCTTC. Translation gives CASQRTASGYTF.

The rearrangement joins TRBV29-1 to TRBJ1-1; D is uncertain. Trimming removed 7 bases at V and 6 bases at J, with 18 bases between. Germline CDR1 is SQVTM and CDR2 is ANQGSEA. The CDR3 extends over 13 amino acids. The CDR3 loop is CSATDSISAEAFF. The CDR3 DNA is TGCAGCGCCACAGATAGCATTAGCGCTGAAGCTTTCTTT.

The chain combines TRBV5-5 with TRBJ1-1; no clear D. CDR1 and CDR2 (germline): SGHKS, YYEKEE (reference sequence). V lost 2 bases to trimming and J lost 0 bases, with 14 bases between them. The CDR3 consists of 16 residues. The CDR3 region is CASSFRYTFMNTEAFF. The DNA for the CDR3 is TGTGCCAGCAGCTTCCGCTACACGTTTATGAACACTGAAGCTTTCTTT.